Detailed here is one T cell receptor beta chain. The source of the sample is a study of T cell changes during pregnancy in multiple sclerosis. This table comes from immunoSEQ multiplex PCR, and its TCRdb copy is limited to in-frame clones, with some not included. The sample shows about 120,000 clones, under 95% of them seen only once. Trimming removed 4 bases from V and 10 bases from J, with 22 bases in between. The CDR3 has 16 residues. The germline V gene encodes CDR1 MGHRA and CDR2 YSYEKL. The chain is built from TRBV4-1 and TRBJ1-4; D is unresolved. The source is a female donor with multiple sclerosis, enrolled in a pregnancy study. Sequencing used peripheral blood, obtained before pregnancy. The CDR3 reads CASSLPQPGSRGKLFF. The CDR3 region has the DNA TGCGCCAGCAGCCTACCACAACCGGGCTCGCGGGGAAAACTGTTTTTT.